This T cell receptor beta chain stems from a study of shared clonotypes between healthy human individuals. As defined, naive CD8 cells were CD45RO-negative and positively selected for CCR7, with terminally differentiated effector memory CD45RA+ cells excluded. Donors comprised only Caucasian adults living in Nashville, Tennessee. The V gene's germline CDR1 is SGDLS and CDR2 YYNGEE. Trimming took 4 bases from V and 0 from J, leaving 16 bases between them. This CDR3 spans 16 amino acids. The DNA input per sorted-subset replicate PCR was approximately 210 ng, corresponding to some 27,000 T cell genomes. Produced via immunoSEQ multiplex PCR; TCRdb's table is partial and in-frame only. The sample lists roughly 2 million clones; approximately 94% were seen once.

Specimen: naive CD8+ T cells sorted from blood. V gene TRBV9 combines with J gene TRBJ1-2; D not resolved. This sequence originates from a man between 18 and 35 years old in good health. The CDR3: CASSPREVGANYGYTF. Written as DNA, the CDR3 is TGTGCCAGCAGCCCCCGTGAGGTGGGAGCTAACTATGGCTACACCTTC.